Reported below is one T cell receptor (beta chain). V lost 7 bases and J lost 0, with 10 bases in between. CDR1 and CDR2 from the germline V gene are GTSNPN and SVGIG (reference sequence). This CDR3 contains 13 residues. The data belong to a study of blood T cell repertoires in COVID-19. All recovered Cohort 3 donors got two negative PCRs, got clearance, or saw symptom resolution. Profiling relied on immunoSEQ multiplex PCR, and the TCRdb table lists in-frame clones only, not all of them. The profile covers 150,000 to 200,000 clones, with approximately 88% appearing a single time and 5% to 8.5% taken by the ten largest.

The chain links TRBV30 to TRBJ1-3; the D gene is possibly TRBD1 (5 bases). The TCR sequence derives from a woman between 45 and 60 years old who had recovered from COVID-19. The sample comprised PBMCs or T cells enriched from blood (not recorded which). CDR3 bases: TGTGCCTTGGGACTTCACTCTGGAAACACCATATATTTT. Protein: CALGLHSGNTIYF.